Each of the 15 T cell receptor beta chains below was sequenced from the same sample in a study of T cell changes during pregnancy in multiple sclerosis. Assay used: immunoSEQ multiplex PCR; TCRdb lists only in-frame clones, some missing. Here the sample spans 50,000 to 80,000 clones, around nine tenths being singletons. The material was CD8+ T cells from peripheral blood mononuclear cells, obtained before pregnancy. Receptors were obtained from a female donor with multiple sclerosis, enrolled in a pregnancy study.

The chain uses TRBV5-4 and TRBJ2-7, with 7 bases lining up with TRBD2. Unmatched junction bases numbered 8, after V lost 9 bases and J lost 2 bases. The CDR3 spans 13 residues. Germline CDR1 and CDR2: SGHNT and YYREEE (reference sequence). The CDR3 DNA reads TGTGCCACTCTCGGGGAGGGCCCCTACGAGCAGTACTTC. This gives the protein CATLGEGPYEQYF.

This sequence joins TRBV9 and TRBJ2-7, with D perhaps matching TRBD2 (7 bases). V was clipped by 4 bases and J by 3 bases, with 17 bases between them. There are 15 residues in the CDR3. Germline assignment: CDR1 SGDLS and CDR2 YYNGEE. CDR3 sequence reads: CASSYSAGADYEQYF. Here the CDR3 DNA reads TGTGCCAGCAGCTACTCGGCGGGGGCCGACTACGAGCAGTACTTC.

The chain couples TRBV19 to TRBJ2-7; 8 nucleotides align to TRBD2. The germline V gene has CDR1 LNHDA and CDR2 SQIVND (reference sequence). This CDR3 is built from 12 residues. The junction had 4 bases not matched to a gene; V was cut back by 6 bases and J by 6 bases. The CDR3 sequence is CASSWSGGEQYF. Written as DNA, the CDR3 is TGTGCCAGTAGCTGGAGCGGGGGCGAGCAGTACTTC.

This clone was observed a handful of times. The rearrangement joins TRBV6-5 to TRBJ2-7, with D maybe TRBD1 (6 bases). The V and J ends lost 6 bases and 3 bases respectively, with 9 bases between them. The CDR3 length is 12 residues. CDR1 is MNHEY, CDR2 SVGAGI, per germline. The CDR3 spells CASRQGGYEQYF. CDR3 DNA: TGTGCCAGCAGACAGGGTGGCTACGAGCAGTACTTC.

The chain carries TRBV30 and TRBJ1-2; 8 bases are shared with TRBD1. CDR1 is GTSNPN and CDR2 is SVGIG in the germline V gene (reference sequence). The V and J ends lost 4 bases and 7 bases, in that order; junction bases with no gene match: 23. The CDR3 sequence is 18 residues long. The CDR3 DNA follows: TGTGCCTGGAAAGGATTCGGACAGGGAAAAGTCAAGTCGGCTGGCTACACCTTC. Translated, it gives CAWKGFGQGKVKSAGYTF.

V usage is TRBV9 and J usage is TRBJ2-2, with a possible D match to TRBD2 (7 bases). There are 16 residues in the CDR3. The germline V gene encodes CDR1 SGDLS and CDR2 YYNGEE. Trimming took 0 bases from V and 7 from J, leaving 16 bases between them. The CDR3, as DNA: TGTGCCAGCAGCGTAGATGGTGGGGGGGCCGGCGGGGAGCTGTTTTTT. Amino acids: CASSVDGGGAGGELFF.

The chain combines TRBV30 with TRBJ1-6; no firm D call. The CDR3 runs to 12 residues. Germline CDR1 and CDR2: GTSNPN and SVGIG (reference sequence). Trimming removed 3 bases at V and 9 bases at J, with 9 bases between. CDR3 sequence: CAWRTILSPLHF. The CDR3 DNA sequence: TGTGCCTGGAGGACAATACTTTCACCCCTCCACTTT.

The rearrangement links TRBV21-1 to TRBJ1-2; the table's D call of TRBD1 was not tested on the DNA. TRBV21-1 represents a pseudogene. The CDR3 loop spans 12 amino acids. The DNA of the CDR3 is TGTGCCAGCAGACAGGGAGTCTATGGCTACACCTTC. Amino acids: CASRQGVYGYTF.

The rearrangement links TRBV9 to TRBJ2-7; perhaps TRBD2 as D (6 bases). Germline lookup yields CDR1 SGDLS and CDR2 YYNGEE. Trimming left V 3 bases short and J 0 bases short, with 13 bases between. There are 15 residues in the CDR3. This chain's CDR3 is CASSADGSSSYEQYF. CDR3 nucleotides: TGTGCCAGCAGCGCCGACGGGAGCAGCTCCTACGAGCAGTACTTC.

The V call is TRBV6-1, the J call TRBJ1-2, with a tentative D call TRBD1 (6 bases). CDR1 and CDR2 (germline): MNHNS, SASEGT. The CDR3 consists of 16 residues. V was pared by 2 bases and J by 3 bases, with 16 bases between. The CDR3 spells CASSEFGAGGDYGYTF. CDR3 nucleotide sequence: TGTGCCAGCAGTGAATTTGGGGCGGGGGGCGACTATGGCTACACCTTC.

The chain carries TRBV27 and TRBJ2-3, with 8 bases matching TRBD2. Germline CDR1 is MNHEY and CDR2 is SMNVEV (reference sequence). The CDR3 has 16 amino acids. V trimming: 6 bases; J trimming: 6 bases; junction bases outside the gene matches: 14. CDR3: CASSKVWRGAPDTQYF. DNA for the CDR3: TGTGCCAGCAGCAAAGTTTGGCGGGGGGCCCCCGATACGCAGTATTTT.

The chain employs TRBV6-1 and TRBJ1-5; weak D call: TRBD1 (5 bases). Looked up from germline, CDR1 is MNHNS and CDR2 is SASEGT. CDR3 size: 15 residues. V lost 0 bases and J 3 bases, leaving 9 bases between the germline ends. The CDR3 DNA sequence: TGTGCCAGCAGTGAAGCAGGGGCGCCCAATCAGCCCCAGCATTTT. Protein sequence: CASSEAGAPNQPQHF.

This clone was recorded once. The rearrangement joins TRBV5-1 to TRBJ2-3; 11 bases line up with TRBD1. With V trimmed by 9 bases and J by 5 bases, 8 bases remained unmatched. The CDR3 is 14 amino acids. CDR1 SGHRS and CDR2 YFSETQ come from the germline V gene. Here the CDR3 DNA reads TGCGCCACCTCGGACAGGGGGCTCGGAGATACGCAGTATTTT. Residues: CATSDRGLGDTQYF.

This clone was counted only a few times. This chain uses TRBV13 with TRBJ1-1, with a weak D call TRBD1 (6 bases). Germline V gene lookup returns CDR1 PRHDT and CDR2 FYEKMQ (reference sequence). The length of the CDR3 is 15 residues. Trimming removed 5 bases at V and 0 bases at J, with 13 bases between. The DNA for the CDR3 is TGTGCCAGCAGCATTGGACAGACCATGAACACTGAAGCTTTCTTT. It codes for CASSIGQTMNTEAFF. Complete variable domain (other parts from reference TRBV13 and TRBJ1-1): AAGVIQSPRHLIKEKRETATLKCYPIPRHDTVYWYQQGPGQDPQFLISFYEKMQSDKGSIPDRFSAQQFSDYHSELNMSSLELGDSALYFCASSIGQTMNTEAFFGQGTRLTVV.

On this clone itself: The junction departs from germline at one end; a sequencing error may be responsible. The chain is built from TRBV7-9 and TRBJ2-5; 15 nucleotides align to TRBD2. CDR3 length: 19 residues. Germline V gene data show CDR1 as SEHNR and CDR2 as FQNEAQ (reference sequence). CDR3 sequence: CAGSPGTSGGTRHQETQYF. The CDR3, as DNA: TGTGCCGGCAGCCCCGGGACTAGCGGGGGGACCAGACACCAAGAGACCCAGTACTTC. The full variable domain, its missing parts supplied by reference TRBV7-9 and TRBJ2-5, is DTGVSQNPRHKITKRGQNVTFRCDPISEHNRLYWYRQTLGQGPEFLTYFQNEAQLEKSRLLSDRFSAERPKGSFSTLEIQRTEQGDSAMYLCAGSPGTSGGTRHQETQYFGPGTRLLVL.